A selection of T cell receptor beta chains follows, all from one sample in a study of blood T cell repertoires in COVID-19. Here immunoSEQ multiplex PCR was the method, and the copy in TCRdb shows in-frame clones only, minus some. The data hold approximately 330,000 clones, with about nine tenths observed a single time. Sequencing used peripheral blood. The receptors derive from a man younger than 40 with COVID-19, enrolled during active disease. Both conserved end residues are part of each CDR3. The order of the fields is clone size, D gene, V gene, J gene, CDR3 protein, CDR3 DNA. A D gene is named only where the DNA matches it firmly. Clone size is given for some rows only: seen once, a few or many times, or a class if the clone is expanded.

abundance: .
d_gene: .
v_gene: TRBV6-5
j_gene: TRBJ2-7
CDR3aa: CASRASGSYEQYF
CDR3nt: TGTGCCAGCAGGGCCTCGGGGTCCTACGAGCAGTACTTC

abundance: .
d_gene: .
v_gene: TRBV2
j_gene: TRBJ2-1
CDR3aa: CASSDLRLANEQFF
CDR3nt: TGTGCCAGCAGTGATTTGAGGCTAGCGAATGAGCAGTTCTTC

abundance: .
d_gene: TRBD2
v_gene: TRBV15
j_gene: TRBJ2-5
CDR3aa: CATSSSRLAGARLQYF
CDR3nt: TGTGCCACCAGCAGCTCTAGACTAGCGGGAGCCCGCCTTCAGTACTTC

abundance: .
d_gene: .
v_gene: TRBV28
j_gene: TRBJ1-2
CDR3aa: CASSSPGEAYGYTF
CDR3nt: TGTGCCAGCAGTTCCCCGGGGGAGGCCTATGGCTACACCTTC

abundance: once
d_gene: TRBD1
v_gene: TRBV6-5
j_gene: TRBJ1-2
CDR3aa: CASSSGQRIYGYTF
CDR3nt: TGTGCCAGCAGTTCGGGACAGAGGATTTATGGCTACACCTTC

abundance: .
d_gene: .
v_gene: TRBV5-1
j_gene: TRBJ1-1
CDR3aa: CASSPRPMNTEAFF
CDR3nt: TGCGCCAGCAGCCCTAGACCGATGAACACTGAAGCTTTCTTT

abundance: .
d_gene: .
v_gene: TRBV9
j_gene: TRBJ2-3
CDR3aa: CASSVASGYAITDTQYF
CDR3nt: TGTGCCAGCAGCGTGGCATCCGGGTACGCAATCACAGATACGCAGTATTTT

abundance: .
d_gene: .
v_gene: TRBV3-1/TRBV3-2
j_gene: TRBJ1-4
CDR3aa: CASSRQGGEKLFF
CDR3nt: TGTGCCAGCAGCCGCCAGGGTGGAGAAAAACTGTTTTTT

abundance: .
d_gene: TRBD2
v_gene: TRBV14
j_gene: TRBJ2-3
CDR3aa: CASSPIAGQRTDTQYF
CDR3nt: TGTGCCAGCAGCCCGATAGCGGGGCAACGTACAGATACGCAGTATTTT

abundance: .
d_gene: .
v_gene: TRBV5-4
j_gene: TRBJ1-6
CDR3aa: CASSSPGDSPLHF
CDR3nt: TGTGCCAGCAGCTCTCCAGGGGATTCACCCCTCCACTTT

abundance: .
d_gene: .
v_gene: TRBV25-1
j_gene: TRBJ1-1
CDR3aa: CASSELPPGAGEAFF
CDR3nt: TGTGCCAGCAGTGAATTGCCCCCAGGGGCGGGTGAAGCTTTCTTT

abundance: few
d_gene: .
v_gene: TRBV7-9
j_gene: TRBJ1-2
CDR3aa: CASSLREADSVF
CDR3nt: TGTGCCAGCAGCTTACGGGAGGCAGATAGCGTCTTC

abundance: .
d_gene: .
v_gene: TRBV18
j_gene: TRBJ2-1
CDR3aa: CASSPYVANNEQFF
CDR3nt: TGTGCCAGCTCACCGTATGTGGCCAACAATGAGCAGTTCTTC

abundance: .
d_gene: .
v_gene: TRBV29-1
j_gene: TRBJ1-1
CDR3aa: CSVAGMLNTEAFF
CDR3nt: TGCAGCGTTGCGGGGATGCTGAACACTGAAGCTTTCTTT

abundance: .
d_gene: TRBD1
v_gene: TRBV10-3
j_gene: TRBJ1-1
CDR3aa: CAIRGQGQGEAFF
CDR3nt: TGTGCCATCAGGGGACAGGGGCAGGGTGAAGCTTTCTTT

abundance: .
d_gene: TRBD1
v_gene: TRBV7-9
j_gene: TRBJ1-1
CDR3aa: CASSIRTGDGTEAFF
CDR3nt: TGTGCCAGCAGCATTAGGACAGGGGACGGCACTGAAGCTTTCTTT

abundance: .
d_gene: TRBD1
v_gene: TRBV6-2/TRBV6-3
j_gene: TRBJ1-1
CDR3aa: CASSLQGRWTEAFF
CDR3nt: TGTGCCAGCAGCTTACAGGGGCGGTGGACTGAAGCTTTCTTT

abundance: once
d_gene: TRBD2
v_gene: TRBV3-1/TRBV3-2
j_gene: TRBJ2-5
CDR3aa: CASSQFASGSETQYF
CDR3nt: TGTGCCAGCAGCCAATTTGCTAGCGGCTCAGAGACCCAGTACTTC

abundance: .
d_gene: .
v_gene: TRBV20-1
j_gene: TRBJ2-3
CDR3aa: CSARAGDTQYF
CDR3nt: TGCAGTGCTAGAGCGGGAGATACGCAGTATTTT

abundance: .
d_gene: .
v_gene: TRBV4-3
j_gene: TRBJ2-7
CDR3aa: CASSQDETRAAEQYF
CDR3nt: TGCGCCAGCAGCCAAGATGAGACGAGGGCGGCCGAGCAGTACTTC

abundance: .
d_gene: TRBD2
v_gene: TRBV7-9
j_gene: TRBJ2-7
CDR3aa: CASSLDSGRAREQYF
CDR3nt: TGTGCCAGCAGCTTGGATAGCGGGAGGGCCCGCGAGCAGTACTTC

abundance: .
d_gene: TRBD2
v_gene: TRBV24-1
j_gene: TRBJ2-7
CDR3aa: CATSDPRTSASYEQYF
CDR3nt: TGTGCCACCAGTGATCCCCGGACTAGCGCTTCCTACGAGCAGTACTTC

abundance: .
d_gene: TRBD2
v_gene: TRBV29-1
j_gene: TRBJ2-1
CDR3aa: CSVDGLAGGPYNEQFF
CDR3nt: TGCAGCGTGGACGGACTAGCGGGGGGGCCCTACAATGAGCAGTTCTTC

abundance: .
d_gene: TRBD1
v_gene: TRBV7-3
j_gene: TRBJ2-2
CDR3aa: CASSLGGQGRLFF
CDR3nt: TGTGCCAGCAGCTTAGGAGGACAGGGGAGGCTGTTTTTT

abundance: .
d_gene: TRBD1
v_gene: TRBV5-1
j_gene: TRBJ1-1
CDR3aa: CASRMDRDGRAFF
CDR3nt: TGCGCCAGCCGAATGGACAGGGATGGTCGAGCTTTCTTT

abundance: .
d_gene: .
v_gene: TRBV6-5
j_gene: TRBJ2-3
CDR3aa: CASNNIEQGGDTQYF
CDR3nt: TGTGCCAGCAACAATATCGAACAGGGCGGAGATACGCAGTATTTT

abundance: .
d_gene: .
v_gene: TRBV4-3
j_gene: TRBJ2-1
CDR3aa: CASSQLPSSYNEQFF
CDR3nt: TGCGCCAGCAGCCAACTCCCTAGCTCCTACAATGAGCAGTTCTTC

abundance: .
d_gene: TRBD2
v_gene: TRBV6-5
j_gene: TRBJ2-5
CDR3aa: CASRDGSGKTQYF
CDR3nt: TGTGCCAGCAGAGACGGGAGCGGGAAGACCCAGTACTTC

abundance: .
d_gene: .
v_gene: TRBV19
j_gene: TRBJ1-5
CDR3aa: CASRRGGNQPQHF
CDR3nt: TGTGCCAGTAGGCGGGGAGGCAATCAGCCCCAGCATTTT

abundance: .
d_gene: .
v_gene: TRBV7-2
j_gene: TRBJ1-2
CDR3aa: CASSETGNYGYTF
CDR3nt: TGTGCCAGCAGCGAGACAGGAAACTATGGCTACACCTTC

abundance: .
d_gene: .
v_gene: TRBV12-3/TRBV12-4
j_gene: TRBJ2-1
CDR3aa: CASTRNYNEQFF
CDR3nt: TGTGCCAGCACCAGAAATTACAATGAGCAGTTCTTC

abundance: .
d_gene: TRBD1
v_gene: TRBV29-1
j_gene: TRBJ2-1
CDR3aa: CSVEGTGVTNEQFF
CDR3nt: TGCAGCGTTGAGGGGACAGGGGTAACCAATGAGCAGTTCTTC

abundance: .
d_gene: TRBD2
v_gene: TRBV12-5
j_gene: TRBJ2-1
CDR3aa: CASGSLAGGPNEQFF
CDR3nt: TGTGCTAGTGGTTCCCTAGCGGGAGGGCCTAATGAGCAGTTCTTC

abundance: .
d_gene: TRBD1
v_gene: TRBV7-9
j_gene: TRBJ2-2
CDR3aa: CASSSTGGSSGELFF
CDR3nt: TGTGCCAGCAGTTCTACAGGGGGCTCATCCGGGGAGCTGTTTTTT

abundance: .
d_gene: .
v_gene: TRBV4-1
j_gene: TRBJ2-4
CDR3aa: CASSAIKTRQINIQYF
CDR3nt: TGCGCCAGCAGCGCAATCAAAACCCGACAGATAAACATTCAGTACTTC

abundance: .
d_gene: .
v_gene: TRBV6-5
j_gene: TRBJ1-2
CDR3aa: CASSYGGQSIAF
CDR3nt: TGTGCCAGCAGTTACGGAGGACAGTCTATAGCCTTC

abundance: .
d_gene: .
v_gene: TRBV28
j_gene: TRBJ2-3
CDR3aa: CASTNTRGTQYF
CDR3nt: TGTGCCAGCACTAACACCCGGGGTACGCAGTATTTT

abundance: few
d_gene: TRBD1
v_gene: TRBV19
j_gene: TRBJ1-2
CDR3aa: CASSMATGGGYTF
CDR3nt: TGTGCCAGTAGTATGGCCACAGGGGGAGGCTACACCTTC

abundance: few
d_gene: .
v_gene: TRBV20-1
j_gene: TRBJ2-5
CDR3aa: CSASRGSSAQETQYF
CDR3nt: TGCAGTGCTAGTAGGGGCTCTAGCGCGCAAGAGACCCAGTACTTC

abundance: once
d_gene: TRBD1
v_gene: TRBV10-3
j_gene: TRBJ1-3
CDR3aa: CAIRQGDGNTIYF
CDR3nt: TGTGCCATCCGACAGGGGGACGGAAACACCATATATTTT

abundance: .
d_gene: TRBD1
v_gene: TRBV5-1
j_gene: TRBJ1-4
CDR3aa: CASSLGQGGTNEKLFF
CDR3nt: TGCGCCAGCAGCCTGGGACAGGGGGGAACTAATGAAAAACTGTTTTTT

abundance: .
d_gene: TRBD2
v_gene: TRBV5-1
j_gene: TRBJ2-6
CDR3aa: CASSLVGGGTIFSGANVLTF
CDR3nt: TGCGCCAGCAGCTTGGTGGGCGGGGGGACGATCTTCTCTGGGGCCAACGTCCTGACTTTC

abundance: .
d_gene: TRBD2
v_gene: TRBV27
j_gene: TRBJ2-1
CDR3aa: CASSPQPGLAGGPKNEQFF
CDR3nt: TGTGCCAGCAGTCCCCAACCGGGGCTAGCGGGGGGGCCAAAGAATGAGCAGTTCTTC

abundance: .
d_gene: .
v_gene: TRBV6-2/TRBV6-3
j_gene: TRBJ2-1
CDR3aa: CASSRTTLTEQFF
CDR3nt: TGTGCCAGCAGTCGGACAACGTTGACTGAGCAGTTCTTC

abundance: .
d_gene: .
v_gene: TRBV28
j_gene: TRBJ1-2
CDR3aa: CASSVGGGYGYTF
CDR3nt: TGTGCCAGCAGCGTGGGGGGAGGCTATGGCTACACCTTC

abundance: .
d_gene: TRBD1
v_gene: TRBV28
j_gene: TRBJ1-2
CDR3aa: CASRSHAGGYGYTF
CDR3nt: TGTGCCAGCAGAAGTCACGCAGGGGGCTATGGCTACACCTTC

abundance: .
d_gene: .
v_gene: TRBV11-3
j_gene: TRBJ2-2
CDR3aa: CASRKGGTGELFF
CDR3nt: TGTGCCAGCCGAAAAGGGGGCACCGGGGAGCTGTTTTTT

abundance: .
d_gene: .
v_gene: TRBV11-3
j_gene: TRBJ2-7
CDR3aa: CASSTAGTNYEQYF
CDR3nt: TGTGCCAGCAGCACCGCCGGGACAAACTACGAGCAGTACTTC

abundance: once
d_gene: .
v_gene: TRBV5-8
j_gene: TRBJ1-1
CDR3aa: CASSFTDTEAFF
CDR3nt: TGTGCCAGCAGCTTTACAGACACTGAAGCTTTCTTT

abundance: .
d_gene: TRBD2
v_gene: TRBV7-2
j_gene: TRBJ2-3
CDR3aa: CASSPPGTSGRGNTQYF
CDR3nt: TGTGCCAGCAGCCCCCCGGGGACTAGCGGGAGGGGGAATACGCAGTATTTT

abundance: .
d_gene: .
v_gene: TRBV7-3
j_gene: TRBJ2-1
CDR3aa: CASGKNAASDEQFF
CDR3nt: TGTGCCAGCGGTAAGAATGCCGCAAGCGATGAGCAGTTCTTC

abundance: .
d_gene: TRBD2
v_gene: TRBV5-1
j_gene: TRBJ2-3
CDR3aa: CASSLGRLAGGTDTQYF
CDR3nt: TGCGCCAGCAGCTTGGGGCGTCTAGCGGGAGGTACAGATACGCAGTATTTT

abundance: .
d_gene: TRBD1
v_gene: TRBV4-1
j_gene: TRBJ1-4
CDR3aa: CASSQDWGQAFEKLFF
CDR3nt: TGCGCCAGCAGCCAAGATTGGGGACAGGCTTTTGAAAAACTGTTTTTT

abundance: .
d_gene: .
v_gene: TRBV10-3
j_gene: TRBJ1-1
CDR3aa: CATKTGETEAFF
CDR3nt: TGTGCCACCAAAACCGGTGAAACTGAAGCTTTCTTT

abundance: .
d_gene: .
v_gene: TRBV7-2
j_gene: TRBJ2-1
CDR3aa: CASSLRDFNTFAYNEQFF
CDR3nt: TGTGCCAGCAGCTTGAGGGACTTCAACACATTCGCCTACAATGAGCAGTTCTTC

abundance: .
d_gene: .
v_gene: TRBV25-1
j_gene: TRBJ2-1
CDR3aa: CASSELANRGGEQFF
CDR3nt: TGTGCCAGCAGTGAATTGGCCAACCGTGGTGGTGAGCAGTTCTTC

abundance: .
d_gene: TRBD2
v_gene: TRBV27
j_gene: TRBJ2-1
CDR3aa: CASSLGTVLAGVDNEQFF
CDR3nt: TGTGCCAGCAGTTTGGGGACAGTACTAGCGGGAGTGGACAATGAGCAGTTCTTC

abundance: .
d_gene: .
v_gene: TRBV12-3/TRBV12-4
j_gene: TRBJ2-4
CDR3aa: CASSRQEGNIQYF
CDR3nt: TGTGCCAGCAGTCGACAGGAAGGAAACATTCAGTACTTC

abundance: .
d_gene: .
v_gene: TRBV7-2
j_gene: TRBJ2-1
CDR3aa: CASSLALGGLDNEQFF
CDR3nt: TGTGCCAGCAGCTTAGCGCTCGGGGGTTTGGACAATGAGCAGTTCTTC

abundance: .
d_gene: .
v_gene: TRBV19
j_gene: TRBJ2-7
CDR3aa: CASQSGLGAAQYF
CDR3nt: TGTGCCAGCCAATCCGGTCTAGGGGCCGCGCAGTACTTC